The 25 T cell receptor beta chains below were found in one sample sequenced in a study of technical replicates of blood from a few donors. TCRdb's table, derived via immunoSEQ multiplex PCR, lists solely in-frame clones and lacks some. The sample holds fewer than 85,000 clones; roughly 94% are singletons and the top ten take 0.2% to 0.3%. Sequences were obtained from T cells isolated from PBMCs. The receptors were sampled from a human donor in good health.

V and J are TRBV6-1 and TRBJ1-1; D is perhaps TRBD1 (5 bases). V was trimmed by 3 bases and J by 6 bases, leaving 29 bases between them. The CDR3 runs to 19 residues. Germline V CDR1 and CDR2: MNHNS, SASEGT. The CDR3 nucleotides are TGTGCCAGCAGTGACAGGGTCCTTGGTATTGAAGACCAATCGCCTGAAGCTTTCTTT. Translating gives CASSDRVLGIEDQSPEAFF.

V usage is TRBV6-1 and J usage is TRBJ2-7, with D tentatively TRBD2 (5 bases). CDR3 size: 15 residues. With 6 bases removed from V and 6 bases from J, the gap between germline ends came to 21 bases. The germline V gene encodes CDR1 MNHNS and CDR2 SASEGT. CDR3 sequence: CASSDLFGEAIEQYF. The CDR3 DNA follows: TGTGCCAGCAGCGACTTATTCGGGGAAGCGATCGAGCAGTACTTC.

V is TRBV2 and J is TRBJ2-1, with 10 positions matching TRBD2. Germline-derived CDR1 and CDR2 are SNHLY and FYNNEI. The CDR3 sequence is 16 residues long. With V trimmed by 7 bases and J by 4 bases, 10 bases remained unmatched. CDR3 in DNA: TGTGCCAGCATGGGAGCCGGGACTAGCGTTTACAATGAGCAGTTCTTC. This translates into CASMGAGTSVYNEQFF.

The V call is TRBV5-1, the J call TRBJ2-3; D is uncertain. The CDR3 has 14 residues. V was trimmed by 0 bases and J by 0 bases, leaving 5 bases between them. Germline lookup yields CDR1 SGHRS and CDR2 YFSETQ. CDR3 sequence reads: CASSLDRSTDTQYF. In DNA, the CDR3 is TGCGCCAGCAGCTTGGATCGGAGCACAGATACGCAGTATTTT.

The CDR3 loop reads CASRLRLARESLANYGYTF. The CDR3 region has the DNA TGTGCCAGCAGACTACGGCTGGCCAGGGAATCCCTAGCTAACTATGGCTACACCTTC. The chain joins TRBV28 to TRBJ1-2, with D perhaps matching TRBD1 (5 bases). This CDR3 region has 19 residues. Germline V lookup: CDR1 MDHEN, CDR2 SYDVKM. The ends were cut back, 6 bases at V and 0 bases at J, with 26 bases in the middle.

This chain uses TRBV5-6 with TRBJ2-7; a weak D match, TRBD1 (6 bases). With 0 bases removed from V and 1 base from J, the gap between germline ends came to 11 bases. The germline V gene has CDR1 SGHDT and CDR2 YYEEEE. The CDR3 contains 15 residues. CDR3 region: CASSLGQAPSYEQYF. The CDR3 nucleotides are TGTGCCAGCAGCTTGGGACAGGCTCCTTCCTACGAGCAGTACTTC.

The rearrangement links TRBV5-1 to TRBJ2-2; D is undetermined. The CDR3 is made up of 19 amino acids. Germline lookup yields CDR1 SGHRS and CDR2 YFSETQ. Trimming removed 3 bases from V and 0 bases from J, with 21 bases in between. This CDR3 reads CASSSRILLVPPNTGELFF. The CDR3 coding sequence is TGCGCCAGCAGCTCGAGGATCCTGTTGGTACCTCCGAACACCGGGGAGCTGTTTTTT. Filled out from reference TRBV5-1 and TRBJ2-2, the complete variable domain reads KAGVTQTPRYLIKTRGQQVTLSCSPISGHRSVSWYQQTPGQGLQFLFEYFSETQRNKGNFPGRFSGRQFSNSRSEMNVSTLELGDSALYLCASSSRILLVPPNTGELFFGEGSRLTVL.

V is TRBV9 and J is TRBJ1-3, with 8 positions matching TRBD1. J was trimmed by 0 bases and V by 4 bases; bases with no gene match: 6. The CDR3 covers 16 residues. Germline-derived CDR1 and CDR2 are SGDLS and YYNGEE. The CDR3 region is CASSPWTGNSGNTIYF. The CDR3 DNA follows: TGTGCCAGCAGCCCCTGGACAGGGAACTCTGGAAACACCATATATTTT.

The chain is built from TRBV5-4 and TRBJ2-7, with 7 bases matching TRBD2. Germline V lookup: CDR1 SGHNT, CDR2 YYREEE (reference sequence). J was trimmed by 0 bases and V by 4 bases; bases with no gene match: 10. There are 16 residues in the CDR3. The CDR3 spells CASSVLDERDSYEQYF. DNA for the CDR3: TGTGCCAGCAGCGTCCTCGATGAGCGGGACTCCTACGAGCAGTACTTC. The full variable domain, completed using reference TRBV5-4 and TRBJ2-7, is ETGVTQSPTHLIKTRGQQVTLRCSSQSGHNTVSWYQQALGQGPQFIFQYYREEENGRGNFPPRFSGLQFPNYSSELNVNALELDDSALYLCASSVLDERDSYEQYFGPGTRLTVT.

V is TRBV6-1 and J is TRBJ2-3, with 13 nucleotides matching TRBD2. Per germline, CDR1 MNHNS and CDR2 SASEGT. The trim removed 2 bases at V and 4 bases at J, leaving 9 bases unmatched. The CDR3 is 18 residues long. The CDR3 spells CASSELYGGLAGPDTQYF. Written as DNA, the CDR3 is TGTGCCAGCAGTGAACTCTACGGGGGACTAGCGGGACCAGATACGCAGTATTTT.

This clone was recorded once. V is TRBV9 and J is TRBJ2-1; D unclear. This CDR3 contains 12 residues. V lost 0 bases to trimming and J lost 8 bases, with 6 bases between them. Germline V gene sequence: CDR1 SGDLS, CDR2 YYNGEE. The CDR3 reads CASSVATDEQFF. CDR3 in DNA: TGTGCCAGCAGCGTAGCTACGGATGAGCAGTTCTTC.

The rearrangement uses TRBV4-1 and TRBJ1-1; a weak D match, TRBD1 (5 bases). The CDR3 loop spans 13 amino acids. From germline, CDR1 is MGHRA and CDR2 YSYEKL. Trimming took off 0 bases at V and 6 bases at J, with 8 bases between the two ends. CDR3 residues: CASSQEGLPEAFF. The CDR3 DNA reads TGCGCCAGCAGCCAAGAGGGGCTTCCTGAAGCTTTCTTT.

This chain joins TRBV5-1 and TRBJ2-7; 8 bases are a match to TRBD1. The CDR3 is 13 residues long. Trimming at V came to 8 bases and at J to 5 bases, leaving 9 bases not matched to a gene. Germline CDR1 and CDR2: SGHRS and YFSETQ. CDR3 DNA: TGCGCCAGTAGCAGGGGGCAATCAAACGAGCAGTACTTC. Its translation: CASSRGQSNEQYF.

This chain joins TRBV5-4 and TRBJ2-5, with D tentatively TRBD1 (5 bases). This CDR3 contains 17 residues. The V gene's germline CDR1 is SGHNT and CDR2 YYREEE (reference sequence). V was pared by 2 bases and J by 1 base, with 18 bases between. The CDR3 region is CASSFGQGALFQETQYF. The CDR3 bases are TGTGCCAGCAGCTTTGGGCAGGGCGCGTTATTCCAAGAGACCCAGTACTTC.

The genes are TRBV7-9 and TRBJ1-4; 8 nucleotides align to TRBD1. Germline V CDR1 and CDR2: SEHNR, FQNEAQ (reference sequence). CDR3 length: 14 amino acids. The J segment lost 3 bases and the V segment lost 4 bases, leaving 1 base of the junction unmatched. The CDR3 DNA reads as TGTGCCAGCAGCTCGACAGGGGCTAATGAAAAACTGTTTTTT. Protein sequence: CASSSTGANEKLFF.

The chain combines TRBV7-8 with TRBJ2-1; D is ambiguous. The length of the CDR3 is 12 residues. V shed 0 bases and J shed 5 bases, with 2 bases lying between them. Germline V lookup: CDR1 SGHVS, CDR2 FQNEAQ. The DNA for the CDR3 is TGTGCCAGCAGCTTAGCCGACAATGAGCAGTTCTTC. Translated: CASSLADNEQFF.

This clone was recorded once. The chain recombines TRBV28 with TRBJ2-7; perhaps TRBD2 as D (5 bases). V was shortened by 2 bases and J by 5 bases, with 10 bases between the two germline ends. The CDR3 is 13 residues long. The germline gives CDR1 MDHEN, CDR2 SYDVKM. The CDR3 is CASSLRGVHEQYF. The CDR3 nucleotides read TGTGCCAGCAGTTTACGGGGAGTCCACGAGCAGTACTTC.

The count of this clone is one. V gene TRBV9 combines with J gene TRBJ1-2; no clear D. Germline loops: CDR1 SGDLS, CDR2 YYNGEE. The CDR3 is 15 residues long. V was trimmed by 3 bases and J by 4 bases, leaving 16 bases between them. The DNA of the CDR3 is TGTGCCAGCAGCGCCTTTCCCTCCTCCTCCTATGGCTACACCTTC. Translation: CASSAFPSSSYGYTF.

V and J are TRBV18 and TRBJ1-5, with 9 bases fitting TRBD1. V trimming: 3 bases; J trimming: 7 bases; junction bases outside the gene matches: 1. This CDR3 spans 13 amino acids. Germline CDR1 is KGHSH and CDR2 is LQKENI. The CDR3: CASSPGQGQPQHF. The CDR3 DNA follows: TGTGCCAGCTCACCGGGACAGGGACAGCCCCAGCATTTT.

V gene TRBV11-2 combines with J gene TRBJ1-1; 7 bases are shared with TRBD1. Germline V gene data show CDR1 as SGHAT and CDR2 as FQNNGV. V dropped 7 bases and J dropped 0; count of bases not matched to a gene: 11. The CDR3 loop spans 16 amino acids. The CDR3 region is CASNVEGARMNTEAFF. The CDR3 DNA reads TGTGCCAGCAACGTCGAGGGGGCACGGATGAACACTGAAGCTTTCTTT.

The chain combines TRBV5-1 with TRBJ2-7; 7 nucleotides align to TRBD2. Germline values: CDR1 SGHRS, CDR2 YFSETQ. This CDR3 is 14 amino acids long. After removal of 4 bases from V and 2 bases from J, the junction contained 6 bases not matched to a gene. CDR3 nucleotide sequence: TGCGCCAGCAGCCCTCAGCGGGAAGCCTACGAGCAGTACTTC. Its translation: CASSPQREAYEQYF.

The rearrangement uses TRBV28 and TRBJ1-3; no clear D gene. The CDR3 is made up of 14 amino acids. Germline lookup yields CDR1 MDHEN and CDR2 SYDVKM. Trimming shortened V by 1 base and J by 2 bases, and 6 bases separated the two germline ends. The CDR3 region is CASSLFPAGNTIYF. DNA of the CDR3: TGTGCCAGCAGTTTATTTCCGGCTGGAAACACCATATATTTT.

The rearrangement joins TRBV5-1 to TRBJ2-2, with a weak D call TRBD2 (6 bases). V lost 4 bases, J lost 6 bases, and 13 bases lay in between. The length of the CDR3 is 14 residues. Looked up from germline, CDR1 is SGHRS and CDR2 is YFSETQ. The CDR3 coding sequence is TGCGCCAGCAGCCTGGGAGGTGGCGCCGGGGAGCTGTTTTTT. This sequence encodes CASSLGGGAGELFF.

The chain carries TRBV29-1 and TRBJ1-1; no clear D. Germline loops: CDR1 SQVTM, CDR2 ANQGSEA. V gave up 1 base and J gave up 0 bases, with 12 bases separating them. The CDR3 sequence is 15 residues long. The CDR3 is CSVEAQKILNTEAFF. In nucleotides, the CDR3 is TGCAGCGTTGAAGCCCAGAAAATATTGAACACTGAAGCTTTCTTT. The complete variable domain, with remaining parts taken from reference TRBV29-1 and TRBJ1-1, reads SAVISQKPSRDICQRGTSLTIQCQVDSQVTMMFWYRQQPGQSLTLIATANQGSEATYESGFVIDKFPISRPNLTFSTLTVSNMSPEDSSIYLCSVEAQKILNTEAFFGQGTRLTVV.

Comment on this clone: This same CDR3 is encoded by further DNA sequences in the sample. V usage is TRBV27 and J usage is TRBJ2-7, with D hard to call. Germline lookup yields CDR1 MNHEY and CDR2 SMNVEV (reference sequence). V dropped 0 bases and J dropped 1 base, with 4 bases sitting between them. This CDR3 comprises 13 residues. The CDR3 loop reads CASSLSPSYEQYF. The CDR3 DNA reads TGTGCCAGCAGTTTATCTCCGTCCTACGAGCAGTACTTC.